Shown below are 29 T cell receptor beta chains from a single sample sequenced in a study of cytomegalovirus exposure and HLA in healthy donors. With 60 Vbeta and 13 Jbeta primers, the PCR was carried out. Generated by immunoSEQ multiplex PCR, the TCRdb table keeps only in-frame clones and is missing some. Seen here are around 150,000 clones, about 85% observed once, and the top ten hold approximately 6.7%. The material sequenced was PBMCs. The receptors shown here come from a male donor in good health and CMV-seropositive.

This chain connects TRBV27 to TRBJ2-5; no clear D. The last part of the DNA fits TRBJ2-7 better; the J call may be wrong. Looked up from germline, CDR1 is MNHEY and CDR2 is SMNVEV (reference sequence). The CDR3 extends over 14 amino acids. In nucleotides, the CDR3 is TGTGCCAGCAGTTCCATCAGACTCTCCTACGAGCAGTACTTC. This encodes CASSSIRLSYEQYF.

This rearrangement joins TRBV7-2 to TRBJ2-5; 10 bases are shared with TRBD1. The J call may be in error: the DNA end matches TRBJ2-7 better. The CDR3 spans 15 residues. Germline V gene lookup returns CDR1 SGHTA and CDR2 FQGNSA. DNA of the CDR3: TGTGCCAGCAGCTCGACAGGGGGCGTCACCTACGAGCAGTACTTC. Translating gives CASSSTGGVTYEQYF.

A few counts support this clone. The rearrangement links TRBV7-9 to TRBJ2-7; 7 bases map to TRBD2. This CDR3 region has 14 residues. CDR1 and CDR2 from the germline V gene are SEHNR and FQNEAQ (reference sequence). The junction had 10 bases not matched to a gene; V was cut back by 10 bases and J by 1 base. The CDR3 here is CAISGGRKSYEQYF. DNA of the CDR3: TGTGCCATCTCCGGCGGGAGAAAATCCTACGAGCAGTACTTC.

The gene calls are TRBV9 and TRBJ1-1; 9 bases are shared with TRBD1. The germline V gene encodes CDR1 SGDLS and CDR2 YYNGEE. Trimming took 5 bases from V and 4 from J; bases not matched to a gene: 9. There are 15 residues in the CDR3. The CDR3 sequence: CASSYGTGLGTEAFF. CDR3 nucleotide sequence: TGTGCCAGCAGTTACGGGACAGGGCTGGGCACTGAAGCTTTCTTT.

In the case of this clone: At the DNA level, this CDR3 is encoded by other sequences in the same sample as well. The gene calls are TRBV20-1 and TRBJ2-1; no clear D gene. The germline V gene has CDR1 DFQATT and CDR2 SNEGSKA (reference sequence). V was clipped by 6 bases and J by 12 bases, with 15 bases between them. This CDR3 contains 11 residues. This CDR3 reads CSATEIVGQFF. The CDR3 bases are TGCAGTGCAACGGAGATAGTTGGGCAGTTCTTC.

This clone was observed once. This chain links TRBV19 with TRBJ2-3, with 8 bases aligning to TRBD2. Germline loops: CDR1 LNHDA, CDR2 SQIVND (reference sequence). V lost 4 bases and J lost 6; bases outside the gene matches: 9. This CDR3 is built from 15 residues. The CDR3: CASSKIAGRRDTQYF. The CDR3 bases are TGTGCCAGTAGTAAAATAGCGGGACGGAGGGATACGCAGTATTTT.

CDR3 residues: CASNLLYGYTF. CDR3 nucleotides: TGTGCCAGCAACCTACTCTATGGCTACACCTTC. V and J are TRBV6-6 and TRBJ1-2; D remains ambiguous. The germline V gene has CDR1 MNHNY and CDR2 SVGAGI (reference sequence). V lost 7 bases and J lost 4, with 7 bases in between. This CDR3 spans 11 amino acids.

This clone was detected only a few times. The chain links TRBV2 to TRBJ1-1; D may be TRBD1 (5 bases). V shed 10 bases and J shed 2 bases, with 17 bases lying between them. Germline CDR1 is SNHLY and CDR2 is FYNNEI. The CDR3 contains 14 residues. DNA for the CDR3: TGTGCCACTAGATATGACAGCCTCAACACTGAAGCTTTCTTT. This sequence encodes CATRYDSLNTEAFF.

To note about this clone: Distinct nucleotide sequences in the sample also encode this CDR3. V usage is TRBV6-5 and J usage is TRBJ2-7; 9 bases fit TRBD1. Germline lookup yields CDR1 MNHEY and CDR2 SVGAGI. The CDR3 is 16 amino acids. After removal of 3 bases from V and 9 bases from J, the junction contained 15 bases not matched to a gene. CDR3 DNA: TGTGCCAGCAGTTATTCGCCAGGACAGGGGCAGGGCGTGCAGTACTTC. Its translation: CASSYSPGQGQGVQYF.

Worth noting for this clone: An end of the junction differs from the germline gene, which may be a read error. The V gene is TRBV7-8, the J gene TRBJ2-3, with 11 bases matching TRBD2. CDR1 and CDR2 from the germline V gene are SGHVS and FQNEAQ. CDR3 length: 16 residues. The CDR3: CASKTSGNVGADKQYF. In nucleotides, the CDR3 is TGTGCCAGTAAGACTAGCGGGAACGTAGGAGCAGATAAGCAGTATTTT.

The chain uses TRBV13 and TRBJ2-5; 8 bases agree with TRBD1. Germline CDR1 is PRHDT and CDR2 is FYEKMQ (reference sequence). This CDR3 region has 14 residues. Germline trimming cut 3 bases from V and 5 bases from J; bases unmatched to any gene: 5. DNA of the CDR3: TGTGCCAGCAGCTTCGGACAGGGTTGGGAGACCCAGTACTTC. Amino acids: CASSFGQGWETQYF.

This clone has only one observation. V usage is TRBV6-5 and J usage is TRBJ2-5; 7 positions match TRBD1. The V segment lost 5 bases and the J segment 5 bases; nucleotides outside the gene matches: 11. From germline, CDR1 is MNHEY and CDR2 SVGAGI. The CDR3 is 15 amino acids. The CDR3 is CASSPGQQGSETQYF. The CDR3 coding sequence is TGTGCCAGCAGTCCGGGACAGCAAGGGTCGGAGACCCAGTACTTC.

V and J are TRBV6-6 and TRBJ1-5; 10 bases map to TRBD1. V shed 5 bases and J 2 bases; nucleotides not matched to a gene: 6. Germline V gene lookup returns CDR1 MNHNY and CDR2 SVGAGI (reference sequence). The CDR3 runs 16 residues. This CDR3 reads CASSPRTGGGNQPQHF. The CDR3 nucleotides read TGTGCCAGCAGTCCGAGGACAGGGGGGGGCAATCAGCCCCAGCATTTT.

This sequence joins TRBV4-1 and TRBJ1-2; the match to TRBD1 covers 7 bases. The length of the CDR3 is 17 residues. Trimming removed 4 bases from V and 5 bases from J; junction bases left unmatched: 16. CDR1 MGHRA and CDR2 YSYEKL come from the germline V gene. CDR3 sequence (DNA): TGCGCCAGCAGCCCCCCGGGGCAACAGGGGATCCGTTATGGCTACACCTTC. Its protein is CASSPPGQQGIRYGYTF.

Details on this clone: A junction end diverges from the germline sequence, so it may reflect a read error. The rearrangement links TRBV7-9 to TRBJ2-7; 8 nucleotides align to TRBD2. Germline CDR1 is SEHNR and CDR2 is FQNEAQ (reference sequence). This CDR3 is built from 16 residues. The CDR3 reads CSSSPSTGGVTYEQYF. CDR3 nucleotide sequence: TGTTCCAGCAGCCCCTCGACCGGGGGGGTTACCTACGAGCAGTACTTC.

The rearrangement joins TRBV19 to TRBJ2-7; possible D gene TRBD2, 6 bases. The germline CDR1 and CDR2 sequences are LNHDA and SQIVND (reference sequence). With 3 bases removed from V and 7 bases from J, the gap between germline ends came to 13 bases. CDR3 length equals 13 residues. CDR3 sequence: CASSIGSGTEQYF. CDR3 bases: TGTGCCAGTAGTATTGGTAGCGGTACGGAGCAGTACTTC.

The rearrangement uses TRBV5-6 and TRBJ1-5; D gene unclear. V was clipped by 2 bases and J by 6 bases, with 18 bases between them. CDR3 length: 16 residues. Germline assignment: CDR1 SGHDT and CDR2 YYEEEE. The CDR3 sequence is CASSFYEGLNIQPQHF. The CDR3 DNA is TGTGCCAGCAGCTTCTACGAGGGCCTGAATATTCAGCCCCAGCATTTT.

The sample holds a few counts of this clone. The chain links TRBV11-2 to TRBJ1-2, with a possible D match to TRBD1 (6 bases). Germline CDR1 and CDR2: SGHAT and FQNNGV. The CDR3 runs to 18 residues. Trimming shortened V by 1 base and J by 7 bases, and 25 bases separated the two germline ends. The CDR3 is CASSLASGTKRGMSGYTF. The CDR3, as DNA: TGTGCCAGCAGCTTAGCCTCCGGGACAAAAAGGGGAATGAGTGGCTACACCTTC.

The chain links TRBV28 to TRBJ1-6; 7 bases match TRBD1. This CDR3 contains 13 residues. Losses at the gene ends were 6 bases for V and 7 bases for J; bases not matched to a gene: 3. In germline, CDR1 is MDHEN, CDR2 SYDVKM. Here the CDR3 reads CASRNRGNSPLHF. The CDR3 coding sequence is TGTGCCAGCAGAAACAGGGGAAATTCACCCCTCCACTTT. Using reference TRBV28 and TRBJ1-6 for the parts outside the CDR3, the full variable domain is DVKVTQSSRYLVKRTGEKVFLECVQDMDHENMFWYRQDPGLGLRLIYFSYDVKMKEKGDIPEGYSVSREKKERFSLILESASTNQTSMYLCASRNRGNSPLHFGNGTRLTVT.

J is TRBJ2-1 and V is TRBV4-3; 13 positions agree with TRBD2. Germline V gene data show CDR1 as LGHNA and CDR2 as YSLEER. This CDR3 contains 20 residues. V lost 1 base, J lost 4 bases, and 13 bases stayed unmatched. CDR3 coding DNA: TGCGCCAGCAGCCAAGGCCTCCTCCCGACTAGCGGGAGGTTATACAATGAGCAGTTCTTC. Residues: CASSQGLLPTSGRLYNEQFF.

This chain connects TRBV11-2 to TRBJ1-1; tentatively, D is TRBD1 (5 bases). The CDR3 sequence is 14 residues long. Germline values: CDR1 SGHAT, CDR2 FQNNGV. With 3 bases removed from V and 3 bases from J, the gap between germline ends came to 11 bases. The DNA for the CDR3 is TGTGCCAGCAGCTTTGCGGGGGGGGACACTGAAGCTTTCTTT. The encoded protein is CASSFAGGDTEAFF.

The chain is built from TRBV6-5 and TRBJ2-1, with 8 bases fitting TRBD2. CDR1 and CDR2 from the germline V gene are MNHEY and SVGAGI. The CDR3 length is 13 residues. J was trimmed by 8 bases and V by 6 bases; bases with no gene match: 6. CDR3 amino acids: CASSRGLAHEQFF. The CDR3 bases are TGTGCCAGCAGCCGCGGACTAGCCCATGAGCAGTTCTTC.

The chain joins TRBV7-2 to TRBJ2-6, with 7 bases matching TRBD1. The germline CDR1 and CDR2 sequences are SGHTA and FQGNSA. J was trimmed by 3 bases and V by 5 bases; bases with no gene match: 7. The CDR3 contains 16 residues. CDR3 protein: CASSIHRGFGANVLTF. The CDR3 DNA reads TGTGCCAGCAGCATCCACAGGGGATTTGGGGCCAACGTCCTGACTTTC.

The chain carries TRBV5-6 and TRBJ2-3, with TRBD2 identical over 10 bases. The germline V gene has CDR1 SGHDT and CDR2 YYEEEE. CDR3 length: 17 amino acids. J was trimmed by 5 bases and V by 3 bases; bases with no gene match: 12. CDR3 in DNA: TGTGCCAGCAGCTCCGACTCTCTAGCGGGAGTGAAAGATACGCAGTATTTT. It specifies CASSSDSLAGVKDTQYF.

A note on this clone: The junction shows a germline mismatch at one end, possibly a read error. The chain joins TRBV9 to TRBJ2-7; no reliable D call. CDR3 length: 13 amino acids. Per the germline V gene, CDR1 is SGDLS and CDR2 is YYNGEE. In DNA form, the CDR3 reads TGTGCCAGCAGCGTATCCCCGTCCTACGAGCGGTACTTC. Translated: CASSVSPSYERYF.

Concerning this clone itself: A read error may account for a junction end that differs from germline. The chain joins TRBV7-9 to TRBJ2-7; 7 bases are a match to TRBD1. Germline loops: CDR1 SEHNR, CDR2 FQNEAQ (reference sequence). The CDR3 totals 14 residues. CDR3 sequence: CSSSPTGVSYEQYF. In nucleotides, the CDR3 is TGTTCCAGCAGCCCTACAGGGGTCTCCTACGAGCAGTACTTC.

The chain couples TRBV21-1 to TRBJ2-6; TRBD2, the table's D call, was not compared with the DNA. TRBV21-1 constitutes a pseudogene. The CDR3 has 18 amino acids. CDR3 in amino acids: CASSPCAGGRAGANVLTF. DNA for the CDR3: TGTGCCAGCAGTCCCTGTGCGGGGGGGAGGGCTGGGGCCAACGTCCTGACTTTC.

J is TRBJ2-1 and V is TRBV28; TRBD2 matches at 11 bases. The length of the CDR3 is 18 residues. Germline CDR1 is MDHEN and CDR2 is SYDVKM. The V gene end was trimmed by 6 bases and the J gene end by 5 bases; junction bases not matched to a gene: 15. The CDR3 DNA reads TGTGCCAGCAGCCGCCTAGCGGGAGGTAACTCTGCGAACAATGAGCAGTTCTTC. Protein sequence: CASSRLAGGNSANNEQFF.

J is TRBJ2-3 and V is TRBV7-2, with D possibly TRBD2 on 6 matching bases. CDR3 length equals 13 residues. Deletions cut 5 bases from V and 6 bases from J, with 12 bases between. Germline-derived CDR1 and CDR2 are SGHTA and FQGNSA. The CDR3 protein is CASSQLAGDTQYF. The DNA of the CDR3 is TGTGCCAGCAGCCAACTAGCTGGGGATACGCAGTATTTT.